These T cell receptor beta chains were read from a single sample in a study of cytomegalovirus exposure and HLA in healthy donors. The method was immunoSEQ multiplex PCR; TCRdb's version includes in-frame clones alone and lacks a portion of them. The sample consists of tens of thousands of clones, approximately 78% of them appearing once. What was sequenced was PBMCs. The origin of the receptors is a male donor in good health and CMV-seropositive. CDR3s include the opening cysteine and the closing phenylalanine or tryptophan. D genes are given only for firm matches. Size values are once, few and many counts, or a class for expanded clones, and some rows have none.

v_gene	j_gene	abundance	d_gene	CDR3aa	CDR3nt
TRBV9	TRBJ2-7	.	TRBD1	CASSVTGASYEQYF	TGTGCCAGCAGCGTTACAGGGGCCAGCTACGAGCAGTACTTC
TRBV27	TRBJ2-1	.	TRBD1	CASSPGQGNEQFF	TGTGCCAGCAGCCCGGGACAGGGTAATGAGCAGTTCTTC
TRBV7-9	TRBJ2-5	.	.	CASSVHRETQYF	TGTGCCAGCAGCGTCCACAGGGAGACCCAGTACTTC
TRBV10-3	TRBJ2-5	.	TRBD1	CAINPGQGTLKTQYF	TGTGCCATCAACCCTGGACAGGGGACTCTGAAGACCCAGTACTTC
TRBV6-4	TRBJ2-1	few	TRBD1	CASSDGQGSYNEQFF	TGTGCCAGCAGCGACGGACAGGGCTCCTACAATGAGCAGTTCTTC
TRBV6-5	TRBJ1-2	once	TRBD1	CASSQGGSGYTF	TGTGCCAGCAGTCAAGGGGGCTCTGGCTACACCTTC
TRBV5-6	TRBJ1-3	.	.	CASSPKTKGRVNTIYF	TGTGCCAGCAGCCCAAAAACAAAAGGGCGGGTAAACACCATATATTTT
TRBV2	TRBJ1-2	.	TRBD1	CASSNRGRVGYTF	TGTGCCAGCAGCAACAGGGGGCGGGTTGGCTACACCTTC
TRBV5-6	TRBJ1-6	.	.	CASSLPGGGNSPLHF	TGTGCCAGCAGCCTACCGGGAGGGGGGAATTCACCCCTCCACTTT
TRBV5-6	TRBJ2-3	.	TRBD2	CASSLVAKGLASTDTQYF	TGTGCCAGCAGCTTGGTTGCGAAGGGACTAGCAAGCACAGATACGCAGTATTTT
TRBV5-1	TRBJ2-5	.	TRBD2	CASSFRAGGEETQYF	TGCGCCAGCAGCTTCCGAGCGGGAGGAGAAGAGACCCAGTACTTC
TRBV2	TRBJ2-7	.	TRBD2	CASSLLAGRNEQYF	TGTGCCAGCAGCCTCCTAGCGGGTAGGAACGAGCAGTACTTC
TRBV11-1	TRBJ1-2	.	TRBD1	CASSLRDRGHNGYTF	TGTGCCAGCAGCTTAAGGGACAGGGGGCATAATGGCTACACCTTC
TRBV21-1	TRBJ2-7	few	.	CASSNRQGAYEQYF	TGTGCCAGCAGCAATCGGCAGGGTGCCTACGAGCAGTACTTC
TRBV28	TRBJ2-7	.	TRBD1	CASSLRDSSYEQYF	TGTGCCAGCAGTCTTAGGGACAGTTCCTACGAGCAGTACTTC
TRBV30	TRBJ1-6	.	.	CAWRTGSSYNSPLHF	TGTGCCTGGAGAACAGGGAGCTCCTATAATTCACCCCTCCACTTT
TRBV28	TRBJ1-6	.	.	CASASEGPYNSPLHF	TGTGCCAGCGCATCGGAGGGTCCCTATAATTCACCCCTCCACTTT
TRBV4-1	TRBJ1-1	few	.	CASSQGGVYTEAFF	TGCGCCAGCAGCCAAGGGGGGGTTTACACTGAAGCTTTCTTT
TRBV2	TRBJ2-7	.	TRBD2	CASSGLAGGTGYEQYF	TGTGCCAGCAGCGGACTAGCGGGAGGGACTGGGTACGAGCAGTACTTC
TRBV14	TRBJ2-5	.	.	CASSPNRLSANRETQYF	TGTGCCAGCAGCCCTAATCGTCTGTCCGCGAATCGGGAGACCCAGTACTTC
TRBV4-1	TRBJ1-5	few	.	CASTESGAGSQPQHF	TGCGCCAGCACCGAGAGTGGGGCAGGTTCTCAGCCCCAGCATTTT
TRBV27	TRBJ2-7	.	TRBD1	CASSSGQGYEQYF	TGTGCCAGCAGTTCGGGACAGGGCTACGAGCAGTACTTC
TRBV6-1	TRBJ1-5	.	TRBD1	CASSGQGGNQPQHF	TGTGCCAGCAGTGGACAGGGAGGCAATCAGCCCCAGCATTTT
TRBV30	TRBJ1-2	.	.	CAWKPQGNYGYTF	TGTGCCTGGAAACCACAGGGCAACTATGGCTACACCTTC
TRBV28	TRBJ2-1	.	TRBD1	CASSSRQGGNEQFF	TGTGCCAGCAGTTCCAGACAGGGGGGGAATGAGCAGTTCTTC
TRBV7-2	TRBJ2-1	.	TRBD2	CASSPVAGVGYNEQFF	TGTGCCAGCAGCCCCGTAGCGGGAGTCGGCTACAATGAGCAGTTCTTC
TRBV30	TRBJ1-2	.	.	CAWSLQGPFYGYTF	TGTGCCTGGAGTCTCCAGGGGCCCTTCTATGGCTACACCTTC
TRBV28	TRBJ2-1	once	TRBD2	CASSLPDLAGAYNEQFF	TGTGCCAGCAGTTTACCGGACCTAGCGGGAGCCTACAATGAGCAGTTCTTC
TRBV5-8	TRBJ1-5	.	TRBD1	CASSLWGRTGRPYSNQPQHF	TGTGCCAGCAGCTTGTGGGGACGGACAGGGCGCCCTTATAGCAATCAGCCCCAGCATTTT
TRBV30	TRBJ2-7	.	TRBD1	CAWKWDSRTYEQYF	TGTGCCTGGAAGTGGGACAGCCGAACCTACGAGCAGTACTTC
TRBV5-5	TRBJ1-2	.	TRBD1	CASSLGQGFYGYTF	TGTGCCAGCAGCTTGGGACAGGGCTTTTATGGCTACACCTTC
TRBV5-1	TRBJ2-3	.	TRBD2	CASSKGLAGEGDTQYF	TGCGCCAGCAGCAAGGGACTAGCGGGAGAGGGAGATACGCAGTATTTT
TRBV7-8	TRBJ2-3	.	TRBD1	CASSLGQGAVYTQYF	TGTGCCAGCAGCTTGGGCCAGGGGGCTGTGTATACGCAGTATTTT
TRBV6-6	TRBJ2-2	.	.	CASIPTDNTGELFF	TGTGCCAGCATCCCGACAGATAACACCGGGGAGCTGTTTTTT
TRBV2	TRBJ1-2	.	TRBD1	CASNGQGVGGYTF	TGTGCCAGCAATGGACAGGGGGTTGGGGGCTACACCTTC
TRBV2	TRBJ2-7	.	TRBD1	CASNRGYEQYF	TGTGCCAGCAACAGGGGCTACGAGCAGTACTTC
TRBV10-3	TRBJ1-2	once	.	CAISETRNYGHTF	TGTGCCATCAGTGAGACGCGTAACTATGGCCACACCTTC
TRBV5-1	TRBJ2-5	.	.	CASSLSQGIAETQYF	TGCGCCAGCAGCTTGTCCCAGGGCATCGCGGAGACCCAGTACTTC
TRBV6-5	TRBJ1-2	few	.	CASSYGQVYGYTF	TGTGCCAGCAGTTACGGTCAGGTCTATGGCTACACCTTC
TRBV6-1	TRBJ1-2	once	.	CASSAIFERRGTDGYTF	TGTGCCAGCAGTGCAATCTTTGAAAGGCGGGGGACGGATGGCTACACCTTC
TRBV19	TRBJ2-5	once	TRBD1	CASSHLQGVGTETQYF	TGTGCCAGTAGCCACTTACAGGGGGTCGGGACAGAGACCCAGTACTTC
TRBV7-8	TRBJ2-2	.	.	CASSLVGTGNTGELFF	TGTGCCAGCAGCTTAGTCGGCACAGGAAACACCGGGGAGCTGTTTTTT
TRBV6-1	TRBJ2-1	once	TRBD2	CASSAGGGINNEQFF	TGTGCCAGCAGTGCTGGCGGGGGGATCAACAATGAGCAGTTCTTC
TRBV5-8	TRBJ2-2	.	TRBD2	CASTSWGSGRRELFF	TGTGCCAGCACCTCTTGGGGTAGCGGGAGACGGGAGCTGTTTTTT
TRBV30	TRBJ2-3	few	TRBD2	CAWKGLAGMNTDTQYF	TGTGCCTGGAAGGGTCTAGCGGGGATGAACACAGATACGCAGTATTTT
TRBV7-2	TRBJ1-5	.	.	CASNLGGDQPQHF	TGTGCCAGCAACTTGGGAGGTGATCAGCCCCAGCATTTT
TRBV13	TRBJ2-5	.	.	CASSLRQGRETQYF	TGTGCCAGCAGCTTACGGCAGGGCAGAGAGACCCAGTACTTC
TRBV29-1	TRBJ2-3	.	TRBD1	CSVAGRKGAADTQYF	TGCAGCGTTGCAGGAAGGAAGGGGGCGGCAGATACGCAGTATTTT
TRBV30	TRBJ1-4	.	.	CAWSGQTMKKLFF	TGTGCCTGGAGTGGACAGACAATGAAAAAACTGTTTTTT
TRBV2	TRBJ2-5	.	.	CASSPSWATHQETQYF	TGTGCCAGCAGTCCATCCTGGGCCACCCACCAAGAGACCCAGTACTTC
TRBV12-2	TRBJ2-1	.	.	CASRLPGGSYNEQFF	TGTGCAAGTCGCTTACCGGGAGGGTCCTACAATGAGCAGTTCTTC
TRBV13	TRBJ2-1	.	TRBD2	CASSSRQLTSGRKSYNEQFF	TGTGCCAGCAGCTCCCGACAGTTGACTAGCGGGAGAAAGTCCTACAATGAGCAGTTCTTC
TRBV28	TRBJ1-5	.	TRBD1	CASSLRPPPGDRSQPQHF	TGTGCCAGCAGTTTAAGGCCCCCCCCAGGGGACAGGAGTCAGCCCCAGCATTTT
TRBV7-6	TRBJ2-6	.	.	CASSLEYGANVLTF	TGTGCCAGCAGCTTAGAATATGGGGCCAACGTCCTGACTTTC
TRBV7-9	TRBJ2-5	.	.	CASSPGIGPETQYF	TGTGCCAGCAGCCCGGGGATTGGACCGGAGACCCAGTACTTC
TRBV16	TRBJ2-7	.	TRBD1	CASSQFPDRGSEQYF	TGTGCCAGCAGCCAATTCCCCGACAGGGGGAGCGAGCAGTACTTC
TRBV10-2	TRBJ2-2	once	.	CASRRGDTGELFF	TGCGCCAGCAGGCGGGGCGACACCGGGGAGCTGTTTTTT